A selection of T cell receptor beta chains follows, all from one sample in a study of T cells after yellow fever vaccination. MiXCR was run by TCRdb on the 5' RACE reads, yielding one entry per CDR3 protein. Of a few hundred thousand distinct CDR3 sequences listed, roughly an eighth were seen once; the top ten hold 2.5% to 3.5%. The source material was CD4+ T cells sorted from PBMCs, sampled 15 days after the yellow fever booster vaccination. The receptors derive from a man aged 18-30 years who received the YFV17D yellow fever vaccine. The CDR3 runs from the conserved cysteine through the conserved F or W. Each record gives: J gene, V gene, D gene, clone size, CDR3 DNA, CDR3 protein. A D gene is named only where the DNA matches it firmly. Where a row states a size, it is once, few, many or the class of an expanded clone; other rows omit it.

TRBJ2-1,TRBV7-2,NA,few,TGTGCCAGCAGCTCGGGGACTTTCTACAATGAGCAGTTCTTC,CASSSGTFYNEQFF
TRBJ2-4,TRBV7-9,NA,many,TGTGCCAGCAGCTTATTCGTTCCAGGAGTAAAAAACATTCAGTACTTC,CASSLFVPGVKNIQYF
TRBJ2-7,TRBV12-3/TRBV12-4,NA,many,TGTGCCAGCAGCTCCGACAGCTACGAGCAGTACTTC,CASSSDSYEQYF
TRBJ1-2,TRBV4-3,TRBD1,NA,TGCGCCAGCAGATTGGGGACAGGGGGGAACTATGGCTACACCTTC,CASRLGTGGNYGYTF
TRBJ1-5,TRBV28,NA,NA,TGTGCCAGCAGTGGGCTTGTGGGACAACCCCAGCATTTT,CASSGLVGQPQHF
TRBJ1-1,TRBV6-5,NA,NA,TGTGCCAGCAGTGCCGGGATGAACACTGAAGCTTTCTTT,CASSAGMNTEAFF
TRBJ2-5,TRBV7-2,NA,NA,TGTGCCAGCCAAGCGTTGGGAGAGACCCAGTACTTC,CASQALGETQYF
TRBJ2-7,TRBV5-1,NA,NA,TGCGCCAGCAGCTTGGTAGGGGCCCTCTACGAGCAGTACTTC,CASSLVGALYEQYF
TRBJ2-1,TRBV5-1,TRBD1,NA,TGCGCCAGCACCCCGGGACAGGGTGGACGAAAACAGTTCTTC,CASTPGQGGRKQFF
TRBJ1-1,TRBV20-1,NA,NA,TGCAGTGCTAGAGCCCAGGGGTACACTGAAGCTTTCTTT,CSARAQGYTEAFF
TRBJ1-4,TRBV12-3/TRBV12-4,NA,NA,TGTGCCAGCAGTTTGTCCAGGGACGGAGAAAAACTGTTTTTT,CASSLSRDGEKLFF
TRBJ1-1,TRBV5-1,NA,NA,TGCGCCAGCAGCTTGGAGAACATGAACACTGAAGCTTTCTTT,CASSLENMNTEAFF
TRBJ2-7,TRBV12-3/TRBV12-4,TRBD1,NA,TGTGCCAGCAGCTTACCCTCAAACAGGGGAATCCACGAGCAGTACTTC,CASSLPSNRGIHEQYF
TRBJ2-1,TRBV29-1,NA,NA,TGCAGCGTTGAAACTTCTTTCTCCTACAATGAGCAGTTCTTC,CSVETSFSYNEQFF
TRBJ1-1,TRBV27,NA,NA,TGTGCCAGCAGTTTACGGAGCTCGAACACTGAAGCTTTCTTT,CASSLRSSNTEAFF
TRBJ1-2,TRBV7-2,TRBD1,NA,TGTGCCAGCAGACCAGGGGGCGCCTATGGCTACACCTTC,CASRPGGAYGYTF
TRBJ1-2,TRBV12-3/TRBV12-4,TRBD1,NA,TGTGCCAGCAGTTGGGGACAGGGAATATCTGGCTACACCTTC,CASSWGQGISGYTF
TRBJ2-5,TRBV6-5,TRBD1,few,TGTGCCAGCAGTGCGGACAGGGTGGGGACCCAGTACTTC,CASSADRVGTQYF
TRBJ2-3,TRBV20-1,TRBD2,few,TGCAGTGCGTCCGCTAGCGGGGGGATAGATACGCAGTATTTT,CSASASGGIDTQYF
TRBJ2-7,TRBV11-2,NA,few,TGTGCCAGCAGCCTCGCCTGGACAGCGAACCACGAGCAGTACTTC,CASSLAWTANHEQYF
TRBJ2-5,TRBV2,NA,many,TGTGCCCGCTCGTCGGGCCTAGAAGAGACCCAGTACTTC,CARSSGLEETQYF
TRBJ1-2,TRBV27,TRBD1,NA,TGTGCCAGCAGTCCCCGACAGGGGGCCTATGGCTACACCTTC,CASSPRQGAYGYTF
TRBJ2-3,TRBV12-3/TRBV12-4,NA,NA,TGTGCCAGCAGTTTGTCCGGGGGTAGTCAGTATTTT,CASSLSGGSQYF
TRBJ2-2,TRBV7-2,TRBD2,few,TGTGCCAGCAGCTACGCTAGCGGGGCGGGGGAGCTGTTTTTT,CASSYASGAGELFF
TRBJ1-2,TRBV6-5,NA,NA,TGTGCCAGCAGTTACTCGAGTTTCGGGAACTATGGCTACACCTTC,CASSYSSFGNYGYTF
TRBJ2-1,TRBV5-1,NA,few,TGCGCCAGCAGCCCCCAAACTGGCTACAATGAGCAGTTCTTC,CASSPQTGYNEQFF
TRBJ1-2,TRBV7-9,NA,NA,TGTGCCAGCAGCTTAAATGGCTACACCTTC,CASSLNGYTF
TRBJ2-5,TRBV5-1,NA,few,TGCGCCAGCAGCTCCTTAAGGTACCAAGAGACCCAGTACTTC,CASSSLRYQETQYF
TRBJ2-3,TRBV24-1,NA,NA,TGTGCCACCAGTGATTTTCTGTCGAGTAGCACAGATACGCAGTATTTT,CATSDFLSSSTDTQYF
TRBJ1-3,TRBV4-2,NA,few,TGTGCCAGCAGCCAAGAGGGAGGGGGACCTGGAAACACCATATATTTT,CASSQEGGGPGNTIYF
TRBJ2-3,TRBV4-2,NA,few,TGTGCCAGCAGCCAAACCCCCCGGTCGGCGGGGGCCCGCACAGATACGCAGTATTTT,CASSQTPRSAGARTDTQYF
TRBJ2-2,TRBV20-1,TRBD2,many,TGCAGTGCTTTAGCGGGGGAACGCACCGGGGAGCTGTTTTTT,CSALAGERTGELFF